One and the same sample provided the 4 T cell receptor beta chains below, sequenced in a study of cytomegalovirus exposure and HLA in healthy donors. The PCR made use of 60 Vbeta and 13 Jbeta primers. Produced via immunoSEQ multiplex PCR; TCRdb's table is partial and in-frame only. The profile shows around 130,000 clones, more than 60% of them singletons. The specimen sequenced was PBMCs. Receptors originate from a woman in her thirties or forties in good health and CMV-seronegative.

CDR3 loop: CASGLAGVFAQETQYF. Here the CDR3 DNA reads TGTGCCAGCGGCCTAGCGGGAGTATTCGCCCAAGAGACCCAGTACTTC. The gene calls are TRBV28 and TRBJ2-5, with TRBD2 identical over 10 bases. Per germline, CDR1 MDHEN and CDR2 SYDVKM. The CDR3 consists of 16 residues. The V gene end was trimmed by 8 bases and the J gene end by 1 base; junction bases not matched to a gene: 10.

This chain connects TRBV2 to TRBJ2-7; 7 bases align to TRBD1. The CDR3 has 13 amino acids. Per the germline V gene, CDR1 is SNHLY and CDR2 is FYNNEI. The V and J ends lost 9 bases and 7 bases, in that order; junction bases with no gene match: 12. The CDR3 sequence is CARQRQGEGEQYF. The DNA for the CDR3 is TGTGCCAGACAGCGACAGGGAGAAGGAGAGCAGTACTTC.

The chain has TRBV14 and TRBJ2-7; 10 positions agree with TRBD1. Germline V gene sequence: CDR1 SGHDN, CDR2 FVKESK. Unmatched junction bases numbered 4, after V lost 6 bases and J lost 2 bases. This CDR3 region has 14 residues. The CDR3 here is CASRGTGETYEQYF. The CDR3 DNA reads TGTGCCAGCAGGGGGACAGGGGAAACCTACGAGCAGTACTTC. The full variable domain, its missing parts supplied by reference TRBV14 and TRBJ2-7, is EAGVTQFPSHSVIEKGQTVTLRCDPISGHDNLYWYRRVMGKEIKFLLHFVKESKQDESGMPNNRFLAERTGGTYSTLKVQPAELEDSGVYFCASRGTGETYEQYFGPGTRLTVT.

V gene TRBV10-3 combines with J gene TRBJ2-1; 8 nucleotides line up with TRBD2. CDR3 size: 16 residues. CDR1 ENHRY and CDR2 SYGVKD come from the germline V gene. J lost 8 bases, V lost 2 bases, and 11 bases had no gene match. CDR3 in amino acids: CAISEKTGGAQYEQFF. The DNA for the CDR3 is TGTGCCATCAGTGAGAAAACGGGGGGGGCTCAGTATGAGCAGTTCTTC.